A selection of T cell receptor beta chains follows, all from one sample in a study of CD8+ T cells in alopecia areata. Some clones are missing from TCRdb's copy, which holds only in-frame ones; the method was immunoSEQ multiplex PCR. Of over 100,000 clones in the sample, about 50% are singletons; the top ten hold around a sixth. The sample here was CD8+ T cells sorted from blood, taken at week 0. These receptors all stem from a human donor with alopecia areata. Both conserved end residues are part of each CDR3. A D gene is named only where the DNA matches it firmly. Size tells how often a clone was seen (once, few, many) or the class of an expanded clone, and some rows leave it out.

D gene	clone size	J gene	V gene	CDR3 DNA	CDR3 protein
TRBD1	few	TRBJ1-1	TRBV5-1	TGCGCCAGCAGCTGGACAACAGGGGGGACTGAAGCTTTCTTT	CASSWTTGGTEAFF
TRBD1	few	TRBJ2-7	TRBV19	TGTGCCAGTAGTTACGGGACAGATAACTACGAGCAGTACTTC	CASSYGTDNYEQYF
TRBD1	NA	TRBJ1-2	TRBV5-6	TGTGCCAGCAGCTCTGGTCCGGGACAGGGAGGCGGCTACACCTTC	CASSSGPGQGGGYTF
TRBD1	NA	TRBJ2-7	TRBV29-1	TGCAGCGTTGACCTGGGACAGGGTTACGAGCAGTACTTC	CSVDLGQGYEQYF
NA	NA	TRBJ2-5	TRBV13	TGTGCCAGCAGCAGACTGGGAAATGGCTCGAAGACCCAGTACTTC	CASSRLGNGSKTQYF
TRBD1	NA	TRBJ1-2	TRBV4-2	TGTGCCAGCAGCCGAGACAGGGATGGGGACTATGGCTACACCTTC	CASSRDRDGDYGYTF
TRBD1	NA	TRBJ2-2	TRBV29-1	TGCAGCGTTGAACCGAGAGACAGGGTTACCGGGGAGCTGTTTTTT	CSVEPRDRVTGELFF
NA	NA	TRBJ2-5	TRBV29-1	TGCAGCGGAGACACGGGGTTTGAGACCCAGTACTTC	CSGDTGFETQYF
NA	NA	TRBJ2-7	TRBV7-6	TGTGCCAGCAGCTCTTGGGACGGAAGCTCCTACGAGCAGTACTTC	CASSSWDGSSYEQYF
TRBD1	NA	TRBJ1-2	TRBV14	TGTGCCAGCAGCCAAGATACGTCGAGGGGACAGGGTTTACCAATCTATGGCTACACCTTC	CASSQDTSRGQGLPIYGYTF
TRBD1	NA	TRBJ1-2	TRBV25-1	TGTGCCAGCAGTGTAGGGGGCGGTAACTATGGCTACACCTTC	CASSVGGGNYGYTF
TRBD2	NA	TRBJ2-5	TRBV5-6	TGTGCCAGCAGCTTGGAGTTAGCGGGGGGGCCGGGGACCCAGTACTTC	CASSLELAGGPGTQYF
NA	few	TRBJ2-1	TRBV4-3	TGCGCCAGCAGCCAAGATCTGGAACAGGGAGGGATTTATGAGCAGTTCTTC	CASSQDLEQGGIYEQFF
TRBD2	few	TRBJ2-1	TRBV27	TGTGCCAGCAATACGGGACTAGCGGGGCCGAGCTCCTACAATGAGCAGTTCTTC	CASNTGLAGPSSYNEQFF
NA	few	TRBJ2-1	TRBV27	TGTGCCAGCAGTCCCTTCCCAGGGGCGGACAATGAGCAGTTCTTC	CASSPFPGADNEQFF
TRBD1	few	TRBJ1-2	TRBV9	TGTGCCAGCAGCGACGGACAGGGGATGAGCTATGGCTACACCTTC	CASSDGQGMSYGYTF
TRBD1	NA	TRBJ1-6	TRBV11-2	TGTGCCAGCAGCCACGAGTACAGGGGGGATTCACCCCTCCACTTT	CASSHEYRGDSPLHF
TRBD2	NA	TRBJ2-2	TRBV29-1	TGCAGCGTTATCGTTCCAGGGAGGGCTAACACCGGGGAGCTGTTTTTT	CSVIVPGRANTGELFF
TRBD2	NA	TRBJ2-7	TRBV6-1	TGTGCCAGCAGACCGACTAGCGGTTCCTACGAGCAGTACTTC	CASRPTSGSYEQYF
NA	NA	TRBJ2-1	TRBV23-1	TGCGCCAGCAGTCATCACGGACAGAACAATGAGCAGTTCTTC	CASSHHGQNNEQFF
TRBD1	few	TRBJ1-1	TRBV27	TGTGCCAGCAGCATGGACAGGGGGCTTACTGAAGCTTTCTTT	CASSMDRGLTEAFF
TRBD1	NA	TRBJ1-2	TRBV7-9	TGTGCCAGCAGCCCCGACAGGGCATATGGCTACACCTTC	CASSPDRAYGYTF
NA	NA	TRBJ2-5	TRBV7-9	TGTGCCAGCAGCTTAGATCCTCGAGGCCAGTACTTC	CASSLDPRGQYF
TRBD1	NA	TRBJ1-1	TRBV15	TGTGCCACCAGCGGCGGGGCAGGGGGCTTGAACACTGAAGCTTTCTTT	CATSGGAGGLNTEAFF
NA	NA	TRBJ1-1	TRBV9	TGTGCCAGCAGCGTAGGAGACGACACTGAAGCTTTCTTT	CASSVGDDTEAFF
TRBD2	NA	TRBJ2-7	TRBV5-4	TGTGCCAGCAGGGGGGAGGGGTACGAGCAGTACTTC	CASRGEGYEQYF
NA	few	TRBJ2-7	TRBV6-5	TGTGCCACCGGGGGCAGGGGGTCCGGGGAGCAGTACTTC	CATGGRGSGEQYF
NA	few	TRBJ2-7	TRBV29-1	TGCAGCGGTTTAGGGGGGGCCTCCTACGAGCAGTACTTC	CSGLGGASYEQYF
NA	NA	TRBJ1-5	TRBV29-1	TGCAGCGTTGAATGGGATAGCAATCAGCCCCAGCATTTT	CSVEWDSNQPQHF
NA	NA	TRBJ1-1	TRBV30	TGTGCCTGGAGTTTCACTGAAGCTTTCTTT	CAWSFTEAFF
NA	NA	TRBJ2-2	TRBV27	TGTGCCAGCAGTTTCTCTGGCGGGGAGCTGTTTTTT	CASSFSGGELFF
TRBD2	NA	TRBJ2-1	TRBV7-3	TGTGCCAGCAGCTTAGGGACTAGCGGGGGACCCTACAATGAGCAGTTCTTC	CASSLGTSGGPYNEQFF
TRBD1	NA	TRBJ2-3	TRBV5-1	TGCGCCAGCAGCGACCGGGACAGGGGGATCATAGATACGCAGTATTTT	CASSDRDRGIIDTQYF
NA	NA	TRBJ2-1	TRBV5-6	TGTGCCAGCAGCTTGCTCCGGGTTCATGAGCAGTTCTTC	CASSLLRVHEQFF
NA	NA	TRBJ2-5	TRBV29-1	TGCAGCGTCGCAGGGCCGGGGTCTTGGGAGACCCAGTACTTC	CSVAGPGSWETQYF
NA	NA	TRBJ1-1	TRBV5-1	TGCGCCAGCAGCCACTCGGGCAGCGCGAACACTGAAGCTTTCTTT	CASSHSGSANTEAFF
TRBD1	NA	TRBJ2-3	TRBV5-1	TGCGCCAGCAGCTCCGGGACAGGGCTACAACATACGCAGTATTTT	CASSSGTGLQHTQYF
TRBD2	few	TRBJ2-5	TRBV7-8	TGTGCCAGCAGCCTACGACTAGCGGGGAAAGAGACCCAGTACTTC	CASSLRLAGKETQYF
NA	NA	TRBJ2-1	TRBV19	TGTGCCAGTAGTGAGGACCTCTACAATGAGCAGTTCTTC	CASSEDLYNEQFF
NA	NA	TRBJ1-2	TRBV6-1	TGTGCCAGCAGTGAAGCGGAGGGTTACTATGGCTACACCTTC	CASSEAEGYYGYTF
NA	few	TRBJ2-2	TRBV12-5	TGTGCTAGCGCCGGGATGGCGAACACCGGGGAGCTGTTTTTT	CASAGMANTGELFF
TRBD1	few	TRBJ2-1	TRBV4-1	TGCGCCAGCAGCCTAGACAGGGGTCGCAATGAGCAGTTCTTC	CASSLDRGRNEQFF
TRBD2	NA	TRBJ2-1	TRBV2	TGTGCCAGCAGTGCGAGCGGGGGGATATACAATGAGCAGTTCTTC	CASSASGGIYNEQFF
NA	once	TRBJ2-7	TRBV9	TGTGCCAGCAGCGTAGTGAGTAGCGGCGAGCAGTACTTC	CASSVVSSGEQYF
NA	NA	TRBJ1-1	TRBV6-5	TGTGCCAGTTCACAGGAACCGAACACTGAAGCTTTCTTT	CASSQEPNTEAFF
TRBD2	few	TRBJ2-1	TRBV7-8	TGTGCCAGCAGAAAGCGGGGGAGTGAGCAGTTCTTC	CASRKRGSEQFF
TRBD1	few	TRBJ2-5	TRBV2	TGTGCCAGCAGTAGAGGGACAGGCGAAGAGACCCAGTACTTC	CASSRGTGEETQYF
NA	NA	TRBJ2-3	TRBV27	TGTGCCAGCAGTTCCTACACAGATACGCAGTATTTT	CASSSYTDTQYF